This record concerns one T cell receptor beta chain sequence. The data originate from a study of TIL therapy for anti-PD-1-resistant metastatic lung cancer. Study overall: Progressing patients received lymphodepletion, expanded TIL infusion and IL-2.

Sequencing used immunoSEQ v3. Sequencing used immunoSEQ multiplex PCR; TCRdb keeps in-frame clones, though not all of them. This table has 50,000 to 65,000 clones, approximately 69% appearing once. Stated time point: pre-treatment sample, taken before nivolumab and TIL therapy. Germline CDR1 is MNHEY and CDR2 is SVGAGI. The CDR3 runs 12 residues. Trimming took off 8 bases at V and 8 bases at J, with 12 bases between the two ends. V is TRBV6-5 and J is TRBJ1-4; possibly TRBD1 for D (6 bases). This TCR was sampled from a person aged 25-79 years with non-small cell lung cancer. The source was blood, collected at baseline. The DNA for the CDR3 is TGTGCCAGCGGGGGGGCTGGAGAAAAACTGTTTTTT. This codes for CASGGAGEKLFF.